The 18 T cell receptor beta chains given below trace back to one sample, sequenced in a study of T-cell memory formation after mild COVID-19. MiXCR, applied by TCRdb to the 5' RACE reads, yields one record per CDR3 protein. This table has 90,000 to 120,000 distinct CDR3 sequences, around 10% appearing once. The sample taken for sequencing was PBMCs or a T cell subset sorted from them (not recorded which). These TCRs come from a man younger than 30 who had mild COVID-19 (a few samples of this study predate the infection). Cell type and time point are not known.

This clonotype appeared a few times. The chain employs TRBV4-3 and TRBJ1-4; D gene ambiguous. Germline CDR1 is LGHNA and CDR2 is YSLEER. V lost 0 bases, J lost 8 bases, and 13 bases lay in between. The CDR3 is made up of 15 amino acids. The CDR3 is CASSQDGGEEEKLFF. DNA for the CDR3: TGCGCCAGCAGCCAAGATGGCGGGGAGGAAGAAAAACTGTTTTTT.

This clonotype was observed a handful of times. This chain links TRBV6-2 or TRBV6-3 with TRBJ2-7; TRBD2 is a possible D gene (7 bases). The CDR3 totals 12 residues. Germline CDR1 MNHEY, CDR2 SVGEGT. V was cut by 2 bases and J by 6 bases, with 8 bases left in between. The CDR3 DNA reads as TGTGCCAGCAGTTACGGGGGGGCCGAGCAGTACGTC. Translating it yields CASSYGGAEQYV.

The chain has TRBV7-9 and TRBJ1-4; D ambiguous. There are 18 residues in the CDR3. Germline V CDR1 and CDR2: SEHNR, FQNEAQ (reference sequence). With 5 bases removed from V and 8 bases from J, the gap between germline ends came to 27 bases. The CDR3, as DNA: TGTGCCAGCAGCCGACTCTCTCTACCCCCCGACTACGACGAAAAACTGTTTTTT. Amino acids: CASSRLSLPPDYDEKLFF.

This clonotype was detected only a few times. The genes are TRBV24-1 and TRBJ2-3; D gene ambiguous. CDR3 size: 14 residues. CDR1 is KGHDR, CDR2 SFDVKD, per germline. With 0 bases removed from V and 3 bases from J, the gap between germline ends came to 6 bases. Here the CDR3 DNA reads TGTGCCACCAGTGATTTGCTGGGAACAGATACGCAGTATTTT. Amino acids: CATSDLLGTDTQYF.

A few counts support this clonotype. The CDR3 region is CASSLAARLKKLFF. The DNA for the CDR3 is TGTGCCAGCAGTTTGGCGGCACGACTGAAGAAACTGTTTTTT. The chain carries TRBV12-3 or TRBV12-4 and TRBJ1-4; no clear D gene. With 3 bases removed from V and 11 bases from J, the gap between germline ends came to 16 bases. CDR3 size: 14 residues.

The CDR3 bases are TGTGCCAGCAGCTTGGGGACAGGGTCAGATACGCAGTATTTT. Protein sequence: CASSLGTGSDTQYF. This chain uses TRBV5-5 with TRBJ2-3, with TRBD1 matching 8 bases. Germline lookup yields CDR1 SGHKS and CDR2 YYEKEE (reference sequence). The CDR3 has 14 amino acids. V dropped 0 bases and J dropped 4; count of bases not matched to a gene: 1.

This clonotype was seen only a few times. CDR3 DNA: TGTGCCAGCACCTATACGGGACAGAGAACCTACGAGCAGTACGTC. This sequence encodes CASTYTGQRTYEQYV. This sequence joins TRBV21-1 and TRBJ2-7; no DNA check was done on the table's D call, TRBD1. TRBV21-1 is labeled a pseudogene. This CDR3 has 15 residues.

This clonotype was seen at least ten times. The chain is built from TRBV4-1 and TRBJ2-3; TRBD2 agrees at 9 bases. V dropped 2 bases and J dropped 6; count of bases not matched to a gene: 9. CDR1 is MGHRA and CDR2 is YSYEKL in the germline V gene. This CDR3 is 16 amino acids long. The CDR3 spells CASSQRTSEGYDTQYF. In nucleotides, the CDR3 is TGCGCCAGCAGCCAAAGGACTAGCGAGGGCTACGATACGCAGTATTTT.

This chain connects TRBV4-3 to TRBJ2-5; D not resolved. Germline CDR1 reads LGHNA; CDR2 reads YSLEER. This CDR3 has 17 residues. The V gene lost 0 bases and the J gene lost 5 bases, with 19 bases spanning the gap. The CDR3 nucleotides are TGCGCCAGCAGCCAAGATCGCCGGACGGGTGGGGTGGAGACCCAGTACTTC. It specifies CASSQDRRTGGVETQYF.

The chain couples TRBV4-3 to TRBJ2-3, with 8 bases identical to TRBD2. Trimming took 1 base from V and 6 from J; bases not matched to a gene: 6. The germline V gene has CDR1 LGHNA and CDR2 YSLEER. The CDR3 spans 15 residues. The CDR3 loop is CASSQASGPPDTQYF. In DNA, the CDR3 is TGCGCCAGCAGCCAAGCTAGCGGGCCCCCGGATACGCAGTATTTT.

This chain connects TRBV5-1 to TRBJ1-1, with unresolved D. Per the germline V gene, CDR1 is SGHRS and CDR2 is YFSETQ. V was pared by 4 bases and J by 3 bases, with 7 bases between. The CDR3 sequence is 12 residues long. The CDR3, as DNA: TGCGCCAGCAGCGAAAGGGACACTGAAGCTTTCTTT. Protein sequence: CASSERDTEAFF.

The chain recombines TRBV7-9 with TRBJ2-1; a possible D gene is TRBD1 (5 bases). The CDR3 has 14 residues. In germline, CDR1 is SEHNR, CDR2 FQNEAQ (reference sequence). V was trimmed by 4 bases and J by 6 bases, leaving 13 bases between them. The CDR3 protein is CASSSKQVANEQFF. In DNA form, the CDR3 reads TGTGCCAGCAGCTCCAAACAGGTAGCCAATGAGCAGTTCTTC.

This clonotype showed up many times. The rearrangement links TRBV5-1 to TRBJ2-7; no definite D call. This CDR3 spans 10 amino acids. V was cut by 3 bases and J by 2 bases, with 0 bases left in between. The germline V gene has CDR1 SGHRS and CDR2 YFSETQ. This CDR3 is CASSSYEQYV. The DNA of the CDR3 is TGCGCCAGCAGCTCCTACGAGCAGTACGTC.

The sample holds many counts of this clonotype. V and J are TRBV7-9 and TRBJ1-1; no clear D. This CDR3 spans 12 amino acids. With 1 base removed from V and 11 bases from J, the gap between germline ends came to 11 bases. Germline CDR1 reads SEHNR; CDR2 reads FQNEAQ (reference sequence). The CDR3 sequence is CASSLVAAGAFF. The DNA of the CDR3 is TGTGCCAGCAGCTTAGTCGCGGCTGGGGCTTTCTTT.

This clonotype was picked up a small number of times. The chain joins TRBV4-3 to TRBJ2-1, with 8 bases that match TRBD2. The V gene end was trimmed by 0 bases and the J gene end by 4 bases; junction bases not matched to a gene: 5. The CDR3 has 16 amino acids. CDR1 is LGHNA and CDR2 is YSLEER in the germline V gene. Here the CDR3 reads CASSQEEGLEYNEQFF. The CDR3 DNA follows: TGCGCCAGCAGCCAAGAGGAGGGACTAGAGTACAATGAGCAGTTCTTC.

The CDR3 here is CASSWGRLEPWETQYF. DNA of the CDR3: TGTGCCAGCAGCTGGGGCCGACTGGAACCTTGGGAGACCCAGTACTTC. J is TRBJ2-5 and V is TRBV11-2; possible D gene TRBD1, 5 bases. V shed 4 bases and J shed 5 bases, with 20 bases lying between them. The germline CDR1 and CDR2 sequences are SGHAT and FQNNGV. The CDR3 runs 16 residues.

V usage is TRBV7-9 and J usage is TRBJ1-2, with a weak D call TRBD1 (5 bases). CDR1 is SEHNR and CDR2 is FQNEAQ in the germline V gene (reference sequence). This CDR3 spans 16 amino acids. The V end was cut by 4 bases, the J end by 7 bases, with 22 bases between. In DNA form, the CDR3 reads TGTGCCAGCAGCTCAGAGCTCCGGGACGCCTTCTGTGGCTACACCTTC. Its protein is CASSSELRDAFCGYTF.

This clonotype was seen only a few times. V gene TRBV27 combines with J gene TRBJ2-7, with D possibly being TRBD2 (5 bases). V lost 6 bases and J lost 6, with 15 bases in between. This CDR3 contains 13 residues. The V gene's germline CDR1 is MNHEY and CDR2 SMNVEV (reference sequence). The CDR3 spells CASSTRRAGEQYV. The CDR3 nucleotides read TGTGCCAGCAGCACGCGCCGGGCGGGCGAGCAGTACGTC.